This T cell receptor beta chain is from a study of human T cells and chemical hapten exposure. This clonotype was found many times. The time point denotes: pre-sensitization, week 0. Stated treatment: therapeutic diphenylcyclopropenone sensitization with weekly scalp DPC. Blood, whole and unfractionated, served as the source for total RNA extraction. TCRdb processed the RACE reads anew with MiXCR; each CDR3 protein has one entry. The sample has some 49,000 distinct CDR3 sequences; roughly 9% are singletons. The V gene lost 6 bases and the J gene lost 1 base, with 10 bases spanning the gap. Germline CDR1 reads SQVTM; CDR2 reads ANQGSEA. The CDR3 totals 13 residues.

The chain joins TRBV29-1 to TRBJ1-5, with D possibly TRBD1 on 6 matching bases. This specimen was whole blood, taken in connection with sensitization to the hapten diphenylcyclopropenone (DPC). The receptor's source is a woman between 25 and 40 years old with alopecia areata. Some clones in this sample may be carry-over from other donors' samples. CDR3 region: CSVSQGSNQPQHF. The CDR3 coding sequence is TGCAGCGTCTCACAGGGAAGCAATCAGCCCCAGCATTTT.